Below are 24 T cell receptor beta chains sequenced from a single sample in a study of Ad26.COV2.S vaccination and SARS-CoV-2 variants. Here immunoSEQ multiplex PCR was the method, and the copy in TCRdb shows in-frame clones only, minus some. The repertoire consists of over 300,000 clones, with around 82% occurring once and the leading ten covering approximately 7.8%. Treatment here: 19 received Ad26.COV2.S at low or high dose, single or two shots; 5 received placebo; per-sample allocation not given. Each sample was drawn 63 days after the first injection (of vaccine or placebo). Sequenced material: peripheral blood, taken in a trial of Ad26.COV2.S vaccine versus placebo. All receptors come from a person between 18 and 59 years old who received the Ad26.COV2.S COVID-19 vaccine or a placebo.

CDR3 sequence: CASSYERTLREKLFF. For the CDR3, the DNA is TGTGCCAGCAGTTACGAGCGGACTTTACGAGAAAAACTGTTTTTT. V and J are TRBV6-2 or TRBV6-3 and TRBJ1-4; D gene uncertain. Trimming removed 2 bases from V and 8 bases from J, with 15 bases in between. The CDR3 sequence is 15 residues long. The germline CDR1 and CDR2 sequences are MNHEY and SVGEGT.

The CDR3 loop reads CASSIVAGEGTNYGYTF. The CDR3 nucleotides read TGTGCCAGTAGTATAGTAGCAGGGGAGGGGACGAACTATGGCTACACCTTC. The chain links TRBV19 to TRBJ1-2; TRBD1 might be the D (6 bases). Trimming took off 1 base at V and 2 bases at J, with 17 bases between the two ends. The CDR3 spans 17 residues. Germline values: CDR1 LNHDA, CDR2 SQIVND (reference sequence).

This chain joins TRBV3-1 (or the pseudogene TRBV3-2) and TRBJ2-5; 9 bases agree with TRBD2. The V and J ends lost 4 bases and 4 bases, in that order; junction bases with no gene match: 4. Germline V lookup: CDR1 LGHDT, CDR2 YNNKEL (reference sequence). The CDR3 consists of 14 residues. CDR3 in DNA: TGTGCCAGCAGCCGTAATAGCGGGGGAGAGACCCAGTACTTC. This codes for CASSRNSGGETQYF.

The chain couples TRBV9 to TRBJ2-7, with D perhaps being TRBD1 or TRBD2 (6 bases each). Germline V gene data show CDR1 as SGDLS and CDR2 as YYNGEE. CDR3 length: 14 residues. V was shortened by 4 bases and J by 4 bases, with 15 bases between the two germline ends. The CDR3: CASSTVGGPYEQYF. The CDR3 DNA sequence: TGTGCCAGCAGCACCGTAGGGGGGCCGTACGAGCAGTACTTC.

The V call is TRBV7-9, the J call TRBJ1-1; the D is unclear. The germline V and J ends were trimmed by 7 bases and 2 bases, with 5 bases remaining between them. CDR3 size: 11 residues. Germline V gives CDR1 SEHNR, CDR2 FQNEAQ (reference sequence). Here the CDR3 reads CASIVNTEAFF. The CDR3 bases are TGTGCCAGCATCGTAAACACTGAAGCTTTCTTT.

The CDR3 spells CASRKGGYTF. The CDR3 DNA is TGTGCCAGCCGGAAGGGGGGCTACACCTTC. J is TRBJ1-2 and V is TRBV18; possibly TRBD1 for D (5 bases). Germline V lookup: CDR1 KGHSH, CDR2 LQKENI. The germline V and J ends were trimmed by 8 bases and 8 bases, with 9 bases remaining between them. The CDR3 covers 10 residues.

CDR3 in amino acids: CASSIVRGAYNEQFF. CDR3 nucleotides: TGTGCCAGTAGTATAGTTAGGGGGGCTTACAATGAGCAGTTCTTC. The chain uses TRBV19 and TRBJ2-1; D might be TRBD1 or TRBD2, each matching 6 bases. Trimming left V 1 base short and J 4 bases short, with 11 bases between. The CDR3 is 15 residues long. The germline V gene encodes CDR1 LNHDA and CDR2 SQIVND (reference sequence).

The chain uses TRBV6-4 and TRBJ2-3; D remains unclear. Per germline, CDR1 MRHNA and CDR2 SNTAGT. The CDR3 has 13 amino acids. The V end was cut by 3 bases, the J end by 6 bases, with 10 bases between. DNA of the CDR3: TGTGCCAGCAGTGAACAGCCCAGGGATACGCAGTATTTT. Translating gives CASSEQPRDTQYF.

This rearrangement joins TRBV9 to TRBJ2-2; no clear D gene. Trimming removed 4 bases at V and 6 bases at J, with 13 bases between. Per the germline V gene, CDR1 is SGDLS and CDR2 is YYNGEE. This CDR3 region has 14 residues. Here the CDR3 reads CASSPRPPPGELFF. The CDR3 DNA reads TGTGCCAGCAGCCCCAGACCTCCCCCCGGGGAGCTGTTTTTT.

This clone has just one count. The CDR3 is CSGQVATNEKLFF. The DNA for the CDR3 is TGCAGCGGTCAGGTAGCAACTAATGAAAAACTGTTTTTT. The rearrangement joins TRBV29-1 to TRBJ1-4, with D unresolved. The length of the CDR3 is 13 residues. V lost 7 bases, J lost 0 bases, and 9 bases lay in between. CDR1 and CDR2 from the germline V gene are SQVTM and ANQGSEA.

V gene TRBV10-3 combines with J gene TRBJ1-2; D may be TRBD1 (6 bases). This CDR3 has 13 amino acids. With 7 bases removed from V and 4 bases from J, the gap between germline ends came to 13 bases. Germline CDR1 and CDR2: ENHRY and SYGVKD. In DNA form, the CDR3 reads TGTGCCATCACCCTGGACAGCTTCTATGGCTACACCTTC. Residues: CAITLDSFYGYTF.

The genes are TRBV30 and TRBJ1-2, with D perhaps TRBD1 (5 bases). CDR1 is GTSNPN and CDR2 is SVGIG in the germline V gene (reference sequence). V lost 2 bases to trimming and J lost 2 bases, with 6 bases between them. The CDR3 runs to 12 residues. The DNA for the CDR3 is TGTGCCTGGAGTCGGGGGAACTATGGCTACACCTTC. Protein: CAWSRGNYGYTF. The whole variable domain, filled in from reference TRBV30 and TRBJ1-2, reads SQTIHQWPATLVQPVGSPLSLECTVEGTSNPNLYWYRQAAGRGLQLLFYSVGIGQISSEVPQNLSASRPQDRQFILSSKKLLLSDSGFYLCAWSRGNYGYTFGSGTRLTVV.

CDR3 sequence (DNA): TGTGCCAGCAGCCACCAGCGGGGGGGCCCGGGAAATGAGCAGTTCTTC. Translation: CASSHQRGGPGNEQFF. This chain joins TRBV5-4 and TRBJ2-1; 10 nucleotides line up with TRBD2. Germline V gene lookup returns CDR1 SGHNT and CDR2 YYREEE (reference sequence). The CDR3 loop spans 16 amino acids. V lost 4 bases to trimming and J lost 7 bases; unmatched junction nucleotides: 11. The variable domain in full, completed from reference TRBV5-4 and TRBJ2-1, reads ETGVTQSPTHLIKTRGQQVTLRCSSQSGHNTVSWYQQALGQGPQFIFQYYREEENGRGNFPPRFSGLQFPNYSSELNVNALELDDSALYLCASSHQRGGPGNEQFFGPGTRLTVL.

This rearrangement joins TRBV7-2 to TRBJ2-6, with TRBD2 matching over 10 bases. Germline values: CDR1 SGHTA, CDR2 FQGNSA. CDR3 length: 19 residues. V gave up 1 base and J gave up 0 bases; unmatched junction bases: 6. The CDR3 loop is CASSLGFLAGDSGANVLTF. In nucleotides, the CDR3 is TGTGCCAGCAGCTTAGGTTTCCTAGCGGGGGACTCTGGGGCCAACGTCCTGACTTTC.

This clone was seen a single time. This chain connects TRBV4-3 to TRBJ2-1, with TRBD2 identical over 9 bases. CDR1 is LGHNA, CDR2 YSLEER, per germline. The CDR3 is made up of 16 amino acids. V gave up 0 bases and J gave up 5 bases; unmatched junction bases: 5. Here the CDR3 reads CASSQDRAGGNNEQFF. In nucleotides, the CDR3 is TGCGCCAGCAGCCAAGATCGGGCGGGGGGGAACAATGAGCAGTTCTTC.

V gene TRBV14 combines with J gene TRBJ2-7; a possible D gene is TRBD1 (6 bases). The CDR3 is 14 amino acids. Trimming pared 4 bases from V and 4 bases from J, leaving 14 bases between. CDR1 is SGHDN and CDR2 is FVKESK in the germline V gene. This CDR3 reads CASSLNFQGYEQYF. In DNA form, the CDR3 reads TGTGCCAGCAGCCTAAATTTTCAGGGGTACGAGCAGTACTTC.

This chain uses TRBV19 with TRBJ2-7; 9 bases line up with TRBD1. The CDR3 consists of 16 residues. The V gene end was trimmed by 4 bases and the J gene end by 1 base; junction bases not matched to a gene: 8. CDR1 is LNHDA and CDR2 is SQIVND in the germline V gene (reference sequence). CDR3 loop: CASSKGDRGISYEQYF. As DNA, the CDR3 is TGTGCCAGTAGTAAGGGAGACAGGGGGATTTCCTACGAGCAGTACTTC.

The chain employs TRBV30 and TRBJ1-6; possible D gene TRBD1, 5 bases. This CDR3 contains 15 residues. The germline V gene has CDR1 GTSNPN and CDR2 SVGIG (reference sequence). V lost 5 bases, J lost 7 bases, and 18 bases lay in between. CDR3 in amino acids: CAWEGSLLMNSPLHF. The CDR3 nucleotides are TGTGCCTGGGAGGGGAGTCTTCTAATGAATTCACCCCTCCACTTT. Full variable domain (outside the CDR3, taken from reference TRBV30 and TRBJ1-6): SQTIHQWPATLVQPVGSPLSLECTVEGTSNPNLYWYRQAAGRGLQLLFYSVGIGQISSEVPQNLSASRPQDRQFILSSKKLLLSDSGFYLCAWEGSLLMNSPLHFGNGTRLTVT.

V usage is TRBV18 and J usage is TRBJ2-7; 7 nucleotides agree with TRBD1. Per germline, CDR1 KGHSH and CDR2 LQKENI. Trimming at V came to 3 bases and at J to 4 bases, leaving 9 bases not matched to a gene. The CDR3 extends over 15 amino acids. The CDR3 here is CASSPGQEAGYEQYF. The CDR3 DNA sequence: TGTGCCAGCTCACCCGGACAGGAAGCCGGGTACGAGCAGTACTTC.

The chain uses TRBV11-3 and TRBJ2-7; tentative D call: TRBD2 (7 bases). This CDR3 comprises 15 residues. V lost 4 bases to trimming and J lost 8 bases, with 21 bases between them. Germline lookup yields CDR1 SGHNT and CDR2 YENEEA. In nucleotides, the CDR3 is TGTGCCAGCAGCTCTTCTACTGAGGGGGGGGTGAAGCAGTACTTC. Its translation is CASSSSTEGGVKQYF.

The CDR3 protein is CASSQPSGTGGTEAFF. The CDR3 DNA is TGTGCCAGCAGCCAGCCCTCCGGGACAGGGGGCACTGAAGCTTTCTTT. This chain uses TRBV16 with TRBJ1-1; 11 nucleotides agree with TRBD1. J was trimmed by 4 bases and V by 3 bases; bases with no gene match: 7. The CDR3 is made up of 16 amino acids. CDR1 and CDR2 from the germline V gene are KGHSY and FQNENV.

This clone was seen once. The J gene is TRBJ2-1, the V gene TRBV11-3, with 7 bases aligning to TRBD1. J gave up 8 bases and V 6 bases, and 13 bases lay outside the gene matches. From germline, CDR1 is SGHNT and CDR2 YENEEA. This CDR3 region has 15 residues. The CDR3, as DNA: TGTGCCAGCAGATCCGCCGGGACAGATTTAGATGAGCAGTTCTTC. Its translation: CASRSAGTDLDEQFF.

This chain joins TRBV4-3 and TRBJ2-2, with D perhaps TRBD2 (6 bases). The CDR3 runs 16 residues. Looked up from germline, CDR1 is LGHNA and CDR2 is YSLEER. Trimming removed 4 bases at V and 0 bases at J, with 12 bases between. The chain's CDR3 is CASSRLSGANTGELFF. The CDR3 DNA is TGCGCCAGCAGCCGGCTCTCGGGGGCGAACACCGGGGAGCTGTTTTTT.

CDR3 region: CASSLWGSNQPQHF. The CDR3 nucleotides read TGTGCCAGCAGCTTATGGGGTAGCAATCAGCCCCAGCATTTT. The chain couples TRBV11-2 to TRBJ1-5; D is ambiguous. Trimming took off 2 bases at V and 0 bases at J, with 5 bases between the two ends. CDR3 length: 14 amino acids. Germline CDR1 is SGHAT and CDR2 is FQNNGV.